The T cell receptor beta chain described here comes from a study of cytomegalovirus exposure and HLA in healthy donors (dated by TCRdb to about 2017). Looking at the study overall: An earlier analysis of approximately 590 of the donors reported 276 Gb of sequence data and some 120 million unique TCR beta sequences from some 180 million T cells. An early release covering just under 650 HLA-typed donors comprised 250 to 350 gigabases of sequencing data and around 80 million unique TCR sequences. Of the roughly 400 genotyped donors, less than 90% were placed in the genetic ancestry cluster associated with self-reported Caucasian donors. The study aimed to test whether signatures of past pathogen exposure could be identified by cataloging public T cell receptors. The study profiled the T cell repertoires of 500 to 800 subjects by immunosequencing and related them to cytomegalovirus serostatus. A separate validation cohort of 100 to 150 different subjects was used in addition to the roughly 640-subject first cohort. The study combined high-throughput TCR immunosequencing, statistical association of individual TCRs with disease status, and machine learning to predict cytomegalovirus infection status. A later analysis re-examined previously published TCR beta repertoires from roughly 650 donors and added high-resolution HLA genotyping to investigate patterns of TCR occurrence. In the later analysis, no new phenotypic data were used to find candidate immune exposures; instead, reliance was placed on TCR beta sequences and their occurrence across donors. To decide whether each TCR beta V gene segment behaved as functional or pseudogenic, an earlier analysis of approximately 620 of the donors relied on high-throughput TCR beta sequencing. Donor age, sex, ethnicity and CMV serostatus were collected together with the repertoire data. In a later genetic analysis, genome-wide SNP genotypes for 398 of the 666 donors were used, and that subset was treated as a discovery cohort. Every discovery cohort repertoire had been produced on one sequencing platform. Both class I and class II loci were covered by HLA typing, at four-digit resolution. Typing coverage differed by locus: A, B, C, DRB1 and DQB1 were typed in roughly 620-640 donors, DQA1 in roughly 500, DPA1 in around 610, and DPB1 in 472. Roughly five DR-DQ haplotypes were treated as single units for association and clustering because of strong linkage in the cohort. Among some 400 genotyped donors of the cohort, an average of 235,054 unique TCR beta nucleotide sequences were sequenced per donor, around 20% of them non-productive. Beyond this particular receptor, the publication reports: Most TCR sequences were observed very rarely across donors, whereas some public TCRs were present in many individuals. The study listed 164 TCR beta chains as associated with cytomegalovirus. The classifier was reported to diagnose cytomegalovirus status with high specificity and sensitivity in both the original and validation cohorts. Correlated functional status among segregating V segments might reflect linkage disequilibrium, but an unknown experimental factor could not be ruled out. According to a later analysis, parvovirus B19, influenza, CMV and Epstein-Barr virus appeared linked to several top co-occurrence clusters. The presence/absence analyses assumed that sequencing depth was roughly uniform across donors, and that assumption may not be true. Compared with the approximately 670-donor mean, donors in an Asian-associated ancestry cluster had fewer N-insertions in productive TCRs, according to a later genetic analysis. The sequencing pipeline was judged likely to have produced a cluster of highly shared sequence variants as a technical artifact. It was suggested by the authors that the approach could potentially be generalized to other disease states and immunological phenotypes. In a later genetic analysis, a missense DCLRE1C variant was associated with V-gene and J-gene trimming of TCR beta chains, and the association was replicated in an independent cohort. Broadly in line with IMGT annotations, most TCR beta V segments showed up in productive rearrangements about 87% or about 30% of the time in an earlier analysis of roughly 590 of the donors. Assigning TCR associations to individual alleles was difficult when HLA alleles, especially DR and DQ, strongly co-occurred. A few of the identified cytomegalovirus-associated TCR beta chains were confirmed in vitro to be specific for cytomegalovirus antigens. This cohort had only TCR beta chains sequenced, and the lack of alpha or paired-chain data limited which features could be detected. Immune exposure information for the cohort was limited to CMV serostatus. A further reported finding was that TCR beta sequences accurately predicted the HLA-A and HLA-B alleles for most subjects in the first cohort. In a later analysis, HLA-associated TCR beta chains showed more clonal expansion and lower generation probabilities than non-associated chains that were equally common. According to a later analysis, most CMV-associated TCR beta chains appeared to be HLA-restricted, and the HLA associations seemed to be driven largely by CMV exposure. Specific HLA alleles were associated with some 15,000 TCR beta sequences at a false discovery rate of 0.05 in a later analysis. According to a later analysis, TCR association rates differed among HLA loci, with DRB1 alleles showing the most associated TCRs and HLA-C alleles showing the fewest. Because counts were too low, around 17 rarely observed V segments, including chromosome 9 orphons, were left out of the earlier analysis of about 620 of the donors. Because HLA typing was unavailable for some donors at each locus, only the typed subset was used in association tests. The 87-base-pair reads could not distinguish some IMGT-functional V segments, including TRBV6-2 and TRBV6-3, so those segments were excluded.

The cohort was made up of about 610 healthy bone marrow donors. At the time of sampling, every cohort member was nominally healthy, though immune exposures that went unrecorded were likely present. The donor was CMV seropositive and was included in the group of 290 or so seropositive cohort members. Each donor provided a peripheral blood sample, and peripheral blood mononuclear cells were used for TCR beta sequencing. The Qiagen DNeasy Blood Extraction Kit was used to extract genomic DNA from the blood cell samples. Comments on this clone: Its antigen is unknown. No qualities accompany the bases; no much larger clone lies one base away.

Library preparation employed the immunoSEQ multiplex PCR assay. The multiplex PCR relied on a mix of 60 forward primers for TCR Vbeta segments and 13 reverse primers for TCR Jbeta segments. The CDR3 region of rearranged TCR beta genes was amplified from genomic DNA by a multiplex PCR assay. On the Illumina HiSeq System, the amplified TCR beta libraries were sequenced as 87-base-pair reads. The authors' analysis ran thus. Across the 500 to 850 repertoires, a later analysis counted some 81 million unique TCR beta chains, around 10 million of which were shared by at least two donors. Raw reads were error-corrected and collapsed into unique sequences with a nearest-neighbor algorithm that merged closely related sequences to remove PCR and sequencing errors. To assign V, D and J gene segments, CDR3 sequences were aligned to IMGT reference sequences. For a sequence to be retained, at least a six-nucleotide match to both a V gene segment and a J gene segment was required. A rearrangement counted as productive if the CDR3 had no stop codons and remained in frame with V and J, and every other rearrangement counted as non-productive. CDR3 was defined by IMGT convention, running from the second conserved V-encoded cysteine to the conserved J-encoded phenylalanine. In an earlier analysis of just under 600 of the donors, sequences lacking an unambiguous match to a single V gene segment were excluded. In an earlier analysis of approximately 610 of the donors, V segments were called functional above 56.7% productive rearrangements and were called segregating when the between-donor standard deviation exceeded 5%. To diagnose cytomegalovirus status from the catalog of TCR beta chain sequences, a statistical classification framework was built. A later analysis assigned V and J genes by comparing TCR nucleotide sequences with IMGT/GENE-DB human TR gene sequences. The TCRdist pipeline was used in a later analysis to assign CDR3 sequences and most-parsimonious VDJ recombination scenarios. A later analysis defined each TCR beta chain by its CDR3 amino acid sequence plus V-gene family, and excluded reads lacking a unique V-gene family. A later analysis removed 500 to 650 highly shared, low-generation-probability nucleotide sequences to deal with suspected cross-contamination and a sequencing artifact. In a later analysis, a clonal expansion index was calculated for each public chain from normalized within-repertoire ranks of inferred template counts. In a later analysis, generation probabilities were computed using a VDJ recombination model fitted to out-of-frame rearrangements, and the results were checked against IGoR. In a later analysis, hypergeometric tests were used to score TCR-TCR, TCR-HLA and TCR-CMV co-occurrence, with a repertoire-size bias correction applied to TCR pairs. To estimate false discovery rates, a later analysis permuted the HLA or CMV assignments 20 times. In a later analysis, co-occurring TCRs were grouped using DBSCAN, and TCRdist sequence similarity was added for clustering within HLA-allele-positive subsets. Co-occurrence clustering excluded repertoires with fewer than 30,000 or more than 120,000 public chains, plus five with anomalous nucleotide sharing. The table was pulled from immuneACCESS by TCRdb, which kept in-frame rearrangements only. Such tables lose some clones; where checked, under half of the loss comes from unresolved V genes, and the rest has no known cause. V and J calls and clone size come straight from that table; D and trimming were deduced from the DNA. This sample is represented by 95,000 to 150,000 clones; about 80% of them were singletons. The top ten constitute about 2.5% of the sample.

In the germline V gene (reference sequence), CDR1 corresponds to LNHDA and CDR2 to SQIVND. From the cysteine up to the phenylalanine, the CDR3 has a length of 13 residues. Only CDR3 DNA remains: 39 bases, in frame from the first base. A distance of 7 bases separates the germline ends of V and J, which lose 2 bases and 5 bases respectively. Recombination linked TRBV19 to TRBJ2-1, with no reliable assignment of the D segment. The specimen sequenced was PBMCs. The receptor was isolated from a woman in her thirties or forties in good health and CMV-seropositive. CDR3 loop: CASSIRGNNEQFF. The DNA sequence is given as TGTGCCAGTAGTATAAGAGGTAACAATGAGCAGTTCTTC.